The rows below give T cell receptor beta chains drawn from one sample of a study of identical twins. TCRdb re-analysed the 5' RACE reads in MiXCR, keeping a single row per CDR3 protein. The sample carries 350,000 or so distinct CDR3 sequences, 9% to 15% recorded once. These same records also appear under a second study, on yellow fever vaccine responses in identical twins.

Specimen: CD8+ T cells sorted from blood. The receptors here all came from a young woman in good health. CDR3s include the opening cysteine and the closing phenylalanine or tryptophan. A row's size may be missing; if present it is once, few, many or a size class.

TRBV9	few	TRBJ2-6	CASSTPIGFPINEGANVLTF
TRBV28	many	TRBJ2-1	CASSLPPGYAYNEQFF
TRBV6-5	NA	TRBJ2-6	CASSYEAGSSGANVLTF
TRBV14	NA	TRBJ2-1	CASSQGWGSLDEQFF
TRBV7-6	few	TRBJ2-2	CASSLTQGSTGELFF
TRBV20-1	few	TRBJ2-1	CSARPPGHPWEDEQFF
TRBV29-1	few	TRBJ2-2	CSVEDPNRGRSGELFF
TRBV5-6	few	TRBJ2-1	CASRYGTLLPDEQFF
TRBV12-3/TRBV12-4	NA	TRBJ2-1	CASSLLARNEQFF
TRBV6-1	NA	TRBJ1-2	CASSEISGDAYGYTF
TRBV5-1	few	TRBJ2-4	CASSLETGRHIQYF
TRBV5-1	NA	TRBJ2-7	CASSPKGQDSYEQYF
TRBV12-3/TRBV12-4	many	TRBJ2-1	CASSLLGTSGVEEQFF
TRBV10-3	few	TRBJ2-7	CAIRGTGETYEQYF
TRBV6-5	few	TRBJ1-1	CASREQGEAFF
TRBV27	few	TRBJ2-1	CASSFRGSPSYNEQFF
TRBV7-3	few	TRBJ2-1	CASSLKGGTEYNEQFF
TRBV5-1	many	TRBJ1-1	CASSLDGDYTEAFF
TRBV4-1	many	TRBJ2-3	CASSHWTGPNSLTQYF
TRBV9	few	TRBJ1-2	CASWERGAGYTF
TRBV9	many	TRBJ2-3	CASSVDRGYSTDTQYF
TRBV5-1	many	TRBJ2-5	CASSPSTGLETQYF
TRBV2	many	TRBJ2-1	CASSTTSGSYNEQFF
TRBV20-1	NA	TRBJ2-2	CSARDPVTGITGELFF
TRBV7-9	NA	TRBJ2-1	CASRPPLATDEQFF
TRBV24-1	few	TRBJ2-1	CATSEDRGTYNEQFF
TRBV6-4	many	TRBJ2-3	CASSDGELGTQYF
TRBV12-3/TRBV12-4	NA	TRBJ2-3	CASSWGDSPDTQYF
TRBV7-9	NA	TRBJ2-1	CASRGTSGRISNEQFF
TRBV7-9	few	TRBJ2-1	CASSDRPGGYNEQFF
TRBV29-1	few	TRBJ1-4	CSVEWGQPNEKLFF
TRBV29-1	NA	TRBJ2-1	CSVEESSYNEQFF
TRBV12-3/TRBV12-4	NA	TRBJ2-5	CASSLEGWTQYF
TRBV6-2/TRBV6-3	NA	TRBJ2-3	CAAQGTASTDTQYF
TRBV12-3/TRBV12-4	NA	TRBJ1-6	CASSPGFKGNSPLHF
TRBV4-1	few	TRBJ2-1	CASSPRTGEQFF
TRBV13	NA	TRBJ2-1	CASSPQQASYNEQFF
TRBV5-1	few	TRBJ2-5	CASTNPGPLFHQETQYF
TRBV10-3	few	TRBJ2-1	CAISQTGLAGQSEQFF
TRBV7-9	NA	TRBJ2-7	CASRGLAGPYGYEQYF